This section outlines one TCR beta chain sequence together with its context. Its antigen remains unidentified. This entry is derived from a study of shared clonotypes between healthy human individuals. V was shortened by 6 bases and J by 0 bases, with 11 bases between the two germline ends. This CDR3 has 14 residues. Germline V gene data show CDR1 as MDHEN and CDR2 as SYDVKM. Clones were sequenced by immunoSEQ multiplex PCR, and TCRdb holds only the in-frame ones, with some missing. Of over 1.4 million clones detected, roughly 96% appear once; the ten largest clones hold roughly 1.1%. Regarding the study as a whole: A generally larger estimated richness was seen in naive subsets than in memory subsets. Among donors, clonotype sharing was expected to be affected by sequencing depth.

The chain recombines TRBV28 with TRBJ1-1, with D maybe TRBD1 (6 bases). Sequencing input: naive CD4+ T cells sorted from blood. Subset of the sample: CD45RA+ positively selected. The clonotype comes from a man younger than 45 in good health. CDR3 nucleotide sequence: TGTGCCAGCAGGCACAGGGTTTTGAACACTGAAGCTTTCTTT. This codes for CASRHRVLNTEAFF.